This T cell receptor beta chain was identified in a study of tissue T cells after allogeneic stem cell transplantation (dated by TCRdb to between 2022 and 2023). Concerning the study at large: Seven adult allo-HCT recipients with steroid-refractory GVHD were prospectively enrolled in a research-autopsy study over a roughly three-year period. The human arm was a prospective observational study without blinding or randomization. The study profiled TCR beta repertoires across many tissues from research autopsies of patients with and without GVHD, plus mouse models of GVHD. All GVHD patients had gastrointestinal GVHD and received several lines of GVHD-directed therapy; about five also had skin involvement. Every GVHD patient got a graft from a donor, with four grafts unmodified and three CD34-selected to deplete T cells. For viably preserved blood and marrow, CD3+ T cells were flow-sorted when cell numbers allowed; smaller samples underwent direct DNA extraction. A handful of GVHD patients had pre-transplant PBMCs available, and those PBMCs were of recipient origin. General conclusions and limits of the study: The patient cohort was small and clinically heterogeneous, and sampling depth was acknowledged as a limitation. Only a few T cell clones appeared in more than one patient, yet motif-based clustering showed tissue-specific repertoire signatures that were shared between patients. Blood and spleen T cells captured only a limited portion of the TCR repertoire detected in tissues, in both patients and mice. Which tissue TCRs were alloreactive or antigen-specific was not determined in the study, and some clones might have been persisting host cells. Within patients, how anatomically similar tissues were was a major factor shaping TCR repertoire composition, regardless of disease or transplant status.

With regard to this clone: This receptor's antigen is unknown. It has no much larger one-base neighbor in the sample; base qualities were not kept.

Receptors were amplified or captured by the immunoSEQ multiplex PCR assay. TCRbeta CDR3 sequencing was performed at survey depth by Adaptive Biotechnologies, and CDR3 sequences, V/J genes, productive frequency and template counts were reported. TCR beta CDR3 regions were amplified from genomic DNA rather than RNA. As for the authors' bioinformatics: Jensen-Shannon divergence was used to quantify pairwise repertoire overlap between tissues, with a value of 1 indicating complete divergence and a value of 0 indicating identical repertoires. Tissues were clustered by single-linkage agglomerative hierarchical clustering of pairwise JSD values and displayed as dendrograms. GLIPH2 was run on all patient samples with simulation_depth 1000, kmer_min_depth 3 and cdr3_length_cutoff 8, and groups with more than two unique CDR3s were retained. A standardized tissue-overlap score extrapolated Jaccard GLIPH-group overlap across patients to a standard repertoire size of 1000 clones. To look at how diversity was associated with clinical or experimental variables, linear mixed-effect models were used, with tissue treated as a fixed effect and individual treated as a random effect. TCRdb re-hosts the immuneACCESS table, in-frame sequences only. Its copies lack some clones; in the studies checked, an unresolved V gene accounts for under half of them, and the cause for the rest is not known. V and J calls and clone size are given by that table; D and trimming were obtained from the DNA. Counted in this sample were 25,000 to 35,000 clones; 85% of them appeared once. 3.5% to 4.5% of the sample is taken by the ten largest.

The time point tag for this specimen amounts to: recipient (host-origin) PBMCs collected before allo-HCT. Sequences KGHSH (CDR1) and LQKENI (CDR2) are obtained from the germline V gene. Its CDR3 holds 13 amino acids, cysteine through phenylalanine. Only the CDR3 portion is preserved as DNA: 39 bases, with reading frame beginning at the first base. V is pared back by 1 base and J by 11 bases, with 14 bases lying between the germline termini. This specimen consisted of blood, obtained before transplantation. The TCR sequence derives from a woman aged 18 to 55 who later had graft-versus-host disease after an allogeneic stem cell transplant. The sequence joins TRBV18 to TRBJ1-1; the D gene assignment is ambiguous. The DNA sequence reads TGTGCCAGCTCACCACATTTGGGCAGGAGGGCTTTCTTT. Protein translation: CASSPHLGRRAFF.